This TCR beta chain was recovered during a study of OX40 agonist ivuxolimab in advanced cancers. The V and J ends lost 0 bases and 7 bases respectively, with 12 bases between them. CDR3 length: 14 amino acids. Germline V gene sequence: CDR1 SGHTA, CDR2 FQGNSA. TCRdb keeps only in-frame clones here, not all; method: immunoSEQ multiplex PCR. The sample carries around 95,000 clones, approximately 91% recorded once. The sample consisted of CD4+ or CD8+ T cells sorted from blood, taken in a trial of the OX40 agonist ivuxolimab. The chain combines TRBV7-2 with TRBJ1-2; D gene unclear. This TCR was recovered from an adult with an advanced solid tumor such as melanoma, head and neck, liver or kidney cancer. The CDR3 region has the DNA TGTGCCAGCAGCTTAGCCCTAGAGGGCCCTGGCTACACCTTC. Amino acids: CASSLALEGPGYTF.